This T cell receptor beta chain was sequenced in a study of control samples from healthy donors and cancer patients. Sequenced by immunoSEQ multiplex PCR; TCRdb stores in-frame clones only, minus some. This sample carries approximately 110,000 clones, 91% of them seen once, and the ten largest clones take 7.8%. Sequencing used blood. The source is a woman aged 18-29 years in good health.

In nucleotides, the CDR3 is TGTGCCAGTCGTGGGGGGCCTGGAAACACCATATATTTT. This gives the protein CASRGGPGNTIYF. The chain has TRBV12-3 or TRBV12-4 and TRBJ1-3, with D perhaps matching TRBD1 (6 bases). The ends were cut back, 9 bases at V and 2 bases at J, with 11 bases in the middle. CDR3 length: 13 residues.